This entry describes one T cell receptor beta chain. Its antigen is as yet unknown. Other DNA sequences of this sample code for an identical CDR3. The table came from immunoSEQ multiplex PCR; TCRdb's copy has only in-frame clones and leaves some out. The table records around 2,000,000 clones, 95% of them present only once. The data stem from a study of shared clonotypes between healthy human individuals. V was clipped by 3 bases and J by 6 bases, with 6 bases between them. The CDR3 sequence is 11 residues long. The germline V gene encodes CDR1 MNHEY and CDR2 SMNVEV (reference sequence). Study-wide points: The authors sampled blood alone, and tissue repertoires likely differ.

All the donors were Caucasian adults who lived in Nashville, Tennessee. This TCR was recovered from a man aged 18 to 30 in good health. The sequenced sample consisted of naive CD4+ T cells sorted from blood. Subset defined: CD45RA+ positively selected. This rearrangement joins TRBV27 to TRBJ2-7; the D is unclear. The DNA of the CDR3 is TGTGCCAGCAGTTTGTCGGGCGAGCAGTACTTC. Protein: CASSLSGEQYF.